This T cell receptor beta chain was sequenced during a study of blood T cell repertoires in COVID-19. Across the study: Acute and convalescent COVID-19 specimens originated in the United States, Italy and Spain. PBMCs, B-cell-depleted T cells, or T cells provided the cDNA or gDNA that made up the material.

Comment on this clone: This sample includes further DNA sequences coding for the same CDR3.

Assay: immunoSEQ multiplex PCR; the TCRdb copy retains only in-frame clones and omits some. The sample has approximately 60,000 clones, around 80% seen once. V lost 0 bases and J lost 8; bases outside the gene matches: 4. The CDR3 contains 13 residues. CDR1 SGHRS and CDR2 YFSETQ come from the germline V gene. The rearrangement joins TRBV5-1 to TRBJ1-2; TRBD1 matches 7 bases. Sequences were obtained from peripheral blood. This receptor was obtained from a human donor in a cohort sampled during active COVID-19. CDR3 amino acids: CASSLGQGDGYTF. DNA of the CDR3: TGCGCCAGCAGCTTGGGACAGGGTGACGGCTACACCTTC.